This TCR beta chain was identified during a study of CD8+CD57+ T cells in acquired aplastic anemia. The wider study: Sorted CD4+ and CD8+ cells yielded DNA averaging approximately 3.5 ug. General study findings and limits: Sharing between patients and controls was observed for twenty-nine CD8+ CDR3 sequences.

The use of genomic DNA as template underpinned the TCR beta VDJ and CDR3 profiling. TCRdb processed the reads anew with MiXCR; each CDR3 protein has one entry. The sample holds hundreds of thousands of distinct CDR3 sequences, approximately 57% seen once. CDR3 size: 14 residues. The junction had 5 bases not matched to a gene; V was cut back by 4 bases and J by 7 bases. The germline V gene encodes CDR1 SGHTA and CDR2 FQGNSA. In regard to this clonotype: The target antigen is unknown.

The sequencing input was sorted CD4+, CD8+, or CD8+CD57+ T cells (not recorded which) from PBMCs. The receptor was derived from a human donor with severe aplastic anemia or a healthy control (not recorded which). V usage is TRBV7-2 and J usage is TRBJ1-5; TRBD1 aligns across 9 bases. CDR3 amino acids: CASSSQGAGQPQHF. CDR3 nucleotide sequence: TGTGCCAGCAGCTCACAGGGGGCCGGACAGCCCCAGCATTTT.